The rows below give T cell receptor beta chains drawn from one sample of a study of blood T cell repertoires in COVID-19. TCRdb's table, derived via immunoSEQ multiplex PCR, lists solely in-frame clones and lacks some. The profile shows 200,000 to 300,000 clones, over 80% of them singletons. The sequenced sample consisted of peripheral blood. All receptors derive from a man between 35 and 55 years old with acute or convalescent COVID-19. Both conserved end residues are part of each CDR3. A D gene is named only where the DNA matches it firmly. Size tells how often a clone was seen (once, few, many) or the class of an expanded clone, and some rows leave it out.

d_call,j_call,cdr3_length,clone_size,v_call,cdr3_nt,cdr3_aa
TRBD1,TRBJ1-4,16,-,TRBV28,TGTGCCAGCAGTGGGACAGGGATCGTCACTAATGAAAAACTGTTTTTT,CASSGTGIVTNEKLFF
-,TRBJ2-1,13,-,TRBV3-1/TRBV3-2,TGTGCCAGCGAAGGACTTCCCCACAATGAGCAGTTCTTC,CASEGLPHNEQFF
TRBD1,TRBJ2-7,13,-,TRBV6-6,TGTGCCAGCAGGCCAGGACAGGGCTACGAGCAGTACTTC,CASRPGQGYEQYF
-,TRBJ2-6,14,-,TRBV29-1,TGCAGCGTTGTGGGAGGATCCGGGGCCAACGTCCTGACTTTC,CSVVGGSGANVLTF
-,TRBJ1-3,15,once,TRBV4-2,TGTGCCAGCAGCCAAGACGGGAGCTCTGGAAACACCATATATTTT,CASSQDGSSGNTIYF
-,TRBJ1-2,15,-,TRBV7-2,TGTGCCAGCAGCTTAGCGCGGTCAGCGAACTATGGCTACACCTTC,CASSLARSANYGYTF
TRBD1,TRBJ2-1,17,-,TRBV7-8,TGTGCCAGCAGCCGACGACAGGGGATTATATCCTACAATGAGCAGTTCTTC,CASSRRQGIISYNEQFF
TRBD1,TRBJ2-4,16,-,TRBV5-6,TGTGCCAGCAGCCCCTTCGGACAGGATGCCAAAAACATTCAGTACTTC,CASSPFGQDAKNIQYF
-,TRBJ2-3,15,once,TRBV7-8,TGTGCCAGCACCTACTTGGGGAGGGGGACAGATACGCAGTATTTT,CASTYLGRGTDTQYF
-,TRBJ2-7,13,-,TRBV13,TGTGCCAGCAGCTTAAGACGCGGCTACGAGCAGTACTTC,CASSLRRGYEQYF
TRBD2,TRBJ2-5,14,-,TRBV25-1,TGTGCCAGCAGTTTGGCTAGCGGCCAAGAGACCCAGTACTTC,CASSLASGQETQYF
-,TRBJ2-2,17,-,TRBV18,TGTGCCAGCTCACCAAATCTAGGACAGACGAACACCGGGGAGCTGTTTTTT,CASSPNLGQTNTGELFF
TRBD1,TRBJ2-1,15,-,TRBV4-3,TGCGCCAGCAGCCGGGGGACAGGGAACTACAATGAGCAGTTCTTC,CASSRGTGNYNEQFF
TRBD2,TRBJ2-3,15,once,TRBV10-2,TGCGCCAGCAGTGAGCTAGCGGGAGGCACAGATACGCAGTATTTT,CASSELAGGTDTQYF
-,TRBJ2-3,15,-,TRBV5-6,TGTGCCAGCACGAGGGCGGGATCTAGCACAGATACGCAGTATTTT,CASTRAGSSTDTQYF
-,TRBJ2-2,15,-,TRBV7-6,TGTGCCAGCAGCTTAGCGACTGATAACACCGGGGAGCTGTTTTTT,CASSLATDNTGELFF
-,TRBJ2-7,14,-,TRBV4-1,TGCGCCAGCAGCCAAGATCTCGTCGTCTACGAGCAGTACTTC,CASSQDLVVYEQYF
TRBD1,TRBJ1-4,18,once,TRBV12-5,TGTGCTAGTGGTTTGGTACGCGACGGGACAGCAACTAATGAAAAACTGTTTTTT,CASGLVRDGTATNEKLFF
-,TRBJ1-3,16,-,TRBV9,TGTGCCAGCAGCGTAGGAGGGGGTAAAGCTGGAAACACCATATATTTT,CASSVGGGKAGNTIYF
TRBD1,TRBJ1-4,15,-,TRBV3-1/TRBV3-2,TGTGCCAGCAGCCGTTTCCGGGACAGAAATGAAAAACTGTTTTTT,CASSRFRDRNEKLFF
TRBD1,TRBJ1-1,14,-,TRBV5-1,TGCGCCAGCAGCATCCGGGACAGGGACACTGAAGCTTTCTTT,CASSIRDRDTEAFF
-,TRBJ1-6,15,few,TRBV5-1,TGCGCCAGCAGCCTGACAGTCCCCGGTAGTTCACCCCTCCACTTT,CASSLTVPGSSPLHF
-,TRBJ2-7,12,-,TRBV18,TGTGCCAGCTCACCACAGGGGACATTTCCGTACTTC,CASSPQGTFPYF
TRBD1,TRBJ2-5,17,few,TRBV5-8,TGTGCCAGCAGTTGGGACAGGGGGACCCCCCCCCAAGAGACCCAGTACTTC,CASSWDRGTPPQETQYF